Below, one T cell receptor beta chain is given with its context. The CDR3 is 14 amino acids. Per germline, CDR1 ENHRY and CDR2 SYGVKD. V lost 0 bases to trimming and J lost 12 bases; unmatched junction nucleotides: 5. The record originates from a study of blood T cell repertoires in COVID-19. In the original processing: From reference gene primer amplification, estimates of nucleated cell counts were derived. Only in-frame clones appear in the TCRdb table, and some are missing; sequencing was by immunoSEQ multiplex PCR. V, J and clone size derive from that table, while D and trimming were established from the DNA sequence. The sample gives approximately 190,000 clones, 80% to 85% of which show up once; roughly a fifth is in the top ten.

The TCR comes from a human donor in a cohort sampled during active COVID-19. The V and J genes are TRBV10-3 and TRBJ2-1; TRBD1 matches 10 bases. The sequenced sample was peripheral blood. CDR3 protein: CAISESGQGQLQFF. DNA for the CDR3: TGTGCCATCAGTGAGTCGGGACAGGGGCAGTTGCAGTTCTTC.